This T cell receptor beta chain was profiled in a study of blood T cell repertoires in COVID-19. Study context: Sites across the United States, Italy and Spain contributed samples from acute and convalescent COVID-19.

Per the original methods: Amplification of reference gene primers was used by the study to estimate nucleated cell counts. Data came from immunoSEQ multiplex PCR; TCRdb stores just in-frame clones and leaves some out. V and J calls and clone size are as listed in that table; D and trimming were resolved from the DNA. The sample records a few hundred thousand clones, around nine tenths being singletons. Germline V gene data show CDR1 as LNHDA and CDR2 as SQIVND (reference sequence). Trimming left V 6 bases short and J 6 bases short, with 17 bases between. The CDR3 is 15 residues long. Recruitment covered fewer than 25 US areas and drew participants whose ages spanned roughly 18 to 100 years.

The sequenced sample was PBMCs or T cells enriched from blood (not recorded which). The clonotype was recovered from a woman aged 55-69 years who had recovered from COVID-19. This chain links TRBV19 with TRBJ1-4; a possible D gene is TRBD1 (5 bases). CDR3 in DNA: TGTGCCAGTAGGGGGCCGGGAGGCAACGATGAAAAACTGTTTTTT. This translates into CASRGPGGNDEKLFF.